Following are 10 T cell receptor beta chains from one sample sequenced in a study of blood T cell repertoires in COVID-19. Sequencing was performed with immunoSEQ multiplex PCR; in TCRdb, only in-frame clones are kept and a portion is missing. In the table there are approximately 490,000 clones, roughly nine tenths of which are singletons. Specimen: PBMCs or T cells enriched from blood (not recorded which). The receptors shown here come from a woman aged 18-30 years who had recovered from COVID-19.

V gene TRBV29-1 combines with J gene TRBJ1-2, with 7 bases matching TRBD1. Germline V gene sequence: CDR1 SQVTM, CDR2 ANQGSEA. V lost 6 bases and J lost 5; bases outside the gene matches: 12. The CDR3 has 14 amino acids. CDR3 bases: TGCAGCGTCTCCGGGACAGAAGATTCTTATGGCTACACCTTC. This sequence encodes CSVSGTEDSYGYTF.

The chain joins TRBV23-1 to TRBJ2-1, with D unclear. TRBV23-1 is noted as an ORF with a role that remains uncertain. The CDR3 spans 16 residues. Trimming took off 6 bases at V and 8 bases at J, with 23 bases between the two ends. CDR3 DNA sequence: TGCGCCAGCAGCCTCTACAGTTCCTATCCTACGGATGAGCAGTTCTTC. Translated: CASSLYSSYPTDEQFF.

The V gene is TRBV2, the J gene TRBJ2-3, with TRBD1 identical over 9 bases. The CDR3 is 14 residues long. Germline V gives CDR1 SNHLY, CDR2 FYNNEI. V trimming: 7 bases; J trimming: 5 bases; junction bases outside the gene matches: 7. The CDR3 sequence is CASTGTGIRDTQYF. The CDR3 bases are TGTGCCAGCACCGGGACAGGGATACGAGATACGCAGTATTTT.

CDR3 coding DNA: TGTGCCAGCAGTTACTCGATGGCAGGTCGGCCCCAGCATTTT. This encodes CASSYSMAGRPQHF. The chain combines TRBV6-5 with TRBJ1-5; D is undetermined. V shed 0 bases and J shed 9 bases, with 12 bases lying between them. Germline V gene sequence: CDR1 MNHEY, CDR2 SVGAGI. There are 14 residues in the CDR3.

The chain recombines TRBV18 with TRBJ1-1; TRBD1 matches at 7 bases. Germline CDR1 KGHSH, CDR2 LQKENI. V gave up 3 bases and J gave up 1 base; unmatched junction bases: 8. The CDR3 loop spans 16 amino acids. The CDR3 loop reads CASSPSMTGSNTEAFF. In DNA, the CDR3 is TGTGCCAGCTCACCTTCCATGACAGGGTCGAACACTGAAGCTTTCTTT.

This chain uses TRBV30 with TRBJ1-1, with D tentatively TRBD1 (6 bases). CDR3 length equals 14 residues. Per the germline V gene, CDR1 is GTSNPN and CDR2 is SVGIG (reference sequence). The ends were cut back, 0 bases at V and 1 base at J, with 9 bases in the middle. The CDR3 loop is CAWSVRGANTEAFF. The CDR3 bases are TGTGCCTGGAGTGTCCGGGGGGCGAACACTGAAGCTTTCTTT.

This chain connects TRBV27 to TRBJ1-4; 10 bases fit TRBD1. The length of the CDR3 is 18 residues. V dropped 8 bases and J dropped 0; count of bases not matched to a gene: 12. Looked up from germline, CDR1 is MNHEY and CDR2 is SMNVEV (reference sequence). The CDR3 sequence is CASATGGTRGTTNEKLFF. The CDR3 DNA reads as TGTGCCAGCGCGACAGGGGGCACGCGTGGGACAACTAATGAAAAACTGTTTTTT.

The chain is built from TRBV11-2 and TRBJ2-5; D might be TRBD2 (6 bases). V was clipped by 0 bases and J by 1 base, with 12 bases between them. The CDR3 contains 16 residues. Germline lookup yields CDR1 SGHAT and CDR2 FQNNGV. CDR3 amino acids: CASSLDSGDSQETQYF. For the CDR3, the DNA is TGTGCCAGCAGCTTAGATAGCGGTGACAGCCAAGAGACCCAGTACTTC.

The chain is built from TRBV5-8 and TRBJ1-6, with TRBD1 as a possible D gene (6 bases). Trimming removed 9 bases from V and 9 bases from J, with 22 bases in between. The CDR3 extends over 15 amino acids. The germline V gene encodes CDR1 SGHTS and CDR2 YDEGEE. The CDR3 bases are TGTGCCACCAATATCAACCCCAGGGGAAGTTCACCCCTCCACTTT. Its translation is CATNINPRGSSPLHF.

The V gene is TRBV11-2, the J gene TRBJ2-2; the match to TRBD2 covers 9 bases. J gave up 5 bases and V 5 bases, and 9 bases lay outside the gene matches. The CDR3 length is 16 residues. Germline-derived CDR1 and CDR2 are SGHAT and FQNNGV. CDR3 DNA: TGTGCCAGCAGCGTAGGGACTAGCCCACTGACCGGGGAGCTGTTTTTT. Protein: CASSVGTSPLTGELFF.